This T cell receptor (beta chain) came from a study of blood T cells in healthy people across ages. Study-wide findings and caveats: Greater diversity and more naive CD4+ cells were seen in long-lived donors than in aged donors.

A sample-barcoded 5' primer and a J-beta primer mix were used in a second PCR of about 7 to 12 cycles. Each cDNA molecule, via a template-switch adaptor with 12 random nucleotides, was tagged. Every sample gave at least 2.5 million paired-end reads containing CDR3. Each CDR3 protein is one row after TCRdb ran MiXCR on the 5' RACE reads. Of 850,000 to 1,000,000 distinct CDR3 sequences listed, 48% are singletons. Only a few counts were recorded for this clonotype. The antigen is unknown. The CDR3 sequence is 15 residues long. Germline assignment: CDR1 DFQATT and CDR2 SNEGSKA (reference sequence). V was clipped by 5 bases and J by 6 bases; unmatched bases: 15.

Sequencing was carried out using blood. V usage is TRBV20-1 and J usage is TRBJ1-2, with 7 bases identical to TRBD1. This clonotype was obtained from a man aged 30-40 years in good health. The CDR3 loop is CSAPGGGSIVDGYTF. In DNA form, the CDR3 reads TGCAGTGCTCCAGGAGGGGGCAGCATAGTTGATGGCTACACCTTC.